This entry features one T cell receptor beta chain sequence. What it binds is unknown. Using immunoSEQ multiplex PCR, the repertoire was profiled, and TCRdb retains in-frame clones only, with some absent. This sample has about 6,800 clones; approximately 78% occur once, and the top ten carry about 1.4%. Time point indicated: 2015-2016 season, 7 days after influenza vaccination. Donors were community-dwelling with no influenza vaccine in the prior 6 months. Excluded were substance abuse, HIV/AIDS, active cancer, immunomodulatory drugs and active illness. The CDR3 consists of 15 residues. V was cut by 7 bases and J by 6 bases, with 22 bases left in between. This specimen belongs to a study of follicular helper T cells after annual influenza vaccination. Study findings and constraints: ICOS+CD38+ cTfh clonality change tracked circulating plasmablast frequency change. Most later recoveries of Day 7 ICOS+CD38+ clones were ICOS-CD38- cTfh.

The chain is built from TRBV23-1 and TRBJ2-7; D call uncertain. TRBV23-1 is reported as an ORF; its role is uncertain. The source is an adult who received the influenza vaccine. The source was CXCR5- memory CD4+ T cells sorted from blood, collected 7 days after influenza vaccination. The CDR3 spells CASIRAVTESCEQYF. DNA of the CDR3: TGCGCCAGCATCCGTGCGGTCACAGAAAGCTGCGAGCAGTACTTC.